This TCR beta chain was identified during a study of long-term antiretroviral therapy in people with HIV. Overall study results and limits: Dominating the repertoire at all time points were the clones that expanded before ART.

At the survey level, the v3.0 immunoSEQ assay was run. Clones were read by immunoSEQ multiplex PCR, and TCRdb kept only the in-frame ones, dropping some. The sample consists of about 24,000 clones, under 90% of them appearing once. With regard to this clone: Its target is unknown.

Trimming removed 6 bases from V and 6 bases from J; junction bases left unmatched: 11. Germline V gene lookup returns CDR1 SNHLY and CDR2 FYNNEI. The CDR3 length is 15 residues. The sample here was unsorted PBMCs, taken at the start of antiretroviral therapy, before treatment. The chain combines TRBV2 with TRBJ1-5; the match to TRBD1 covers 7 bases. This receptor was identified in a woman aged 18-35 years with HIV. CDR3 region: CASSADRRRGQPQHF. CDR3 nucleotide sequence: TGTGCCAGCAGCGCGGACAGGAGACGGGGTCAGCCCCAGCATTTT.